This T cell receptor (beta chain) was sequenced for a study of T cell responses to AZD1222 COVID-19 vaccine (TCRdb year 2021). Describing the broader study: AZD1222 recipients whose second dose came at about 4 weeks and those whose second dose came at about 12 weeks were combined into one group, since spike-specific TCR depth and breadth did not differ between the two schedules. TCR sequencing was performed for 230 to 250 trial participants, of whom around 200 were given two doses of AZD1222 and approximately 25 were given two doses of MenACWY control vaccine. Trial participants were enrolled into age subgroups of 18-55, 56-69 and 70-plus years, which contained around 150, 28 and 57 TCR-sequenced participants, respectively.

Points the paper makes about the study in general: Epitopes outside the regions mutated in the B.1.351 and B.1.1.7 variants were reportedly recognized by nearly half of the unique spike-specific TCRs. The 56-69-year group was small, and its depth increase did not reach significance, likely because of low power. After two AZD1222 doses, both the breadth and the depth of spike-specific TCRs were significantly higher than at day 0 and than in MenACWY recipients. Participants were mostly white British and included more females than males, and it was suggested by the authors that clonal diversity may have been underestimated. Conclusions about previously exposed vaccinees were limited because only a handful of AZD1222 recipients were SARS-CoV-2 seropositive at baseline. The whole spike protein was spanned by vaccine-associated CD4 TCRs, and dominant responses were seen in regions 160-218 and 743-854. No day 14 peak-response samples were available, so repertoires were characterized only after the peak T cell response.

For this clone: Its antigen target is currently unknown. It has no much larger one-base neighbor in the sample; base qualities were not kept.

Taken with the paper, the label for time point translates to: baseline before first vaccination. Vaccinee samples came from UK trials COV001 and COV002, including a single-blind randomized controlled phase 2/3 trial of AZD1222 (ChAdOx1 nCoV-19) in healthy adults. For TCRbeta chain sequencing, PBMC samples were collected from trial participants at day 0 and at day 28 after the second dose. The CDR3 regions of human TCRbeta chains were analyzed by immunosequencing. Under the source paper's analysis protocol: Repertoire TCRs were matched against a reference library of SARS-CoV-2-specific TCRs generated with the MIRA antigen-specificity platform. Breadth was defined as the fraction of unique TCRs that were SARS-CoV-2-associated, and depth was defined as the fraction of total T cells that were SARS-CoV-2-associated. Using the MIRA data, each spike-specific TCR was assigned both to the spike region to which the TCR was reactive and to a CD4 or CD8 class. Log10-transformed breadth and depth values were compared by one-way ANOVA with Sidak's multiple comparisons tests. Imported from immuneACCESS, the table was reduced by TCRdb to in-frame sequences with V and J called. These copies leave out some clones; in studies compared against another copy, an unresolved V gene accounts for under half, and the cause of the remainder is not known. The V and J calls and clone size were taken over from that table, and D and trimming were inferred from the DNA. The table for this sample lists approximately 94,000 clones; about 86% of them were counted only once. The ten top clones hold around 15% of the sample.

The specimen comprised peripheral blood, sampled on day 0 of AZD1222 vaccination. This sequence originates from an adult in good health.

The DNA sequence reads TGCAGTGCTAGTAGGGACACGGATTCACCCCTCCACTTT. This encodes CSASRDTDSPLHF. This sequence uses TRBV20-1 and TRBJ1-6; a tentative D call is TRBD1 (6 bases match). V is clipped by 3 bases and J by 8 bases, and the sequence between their germline boundaries is 11 bases long. The CDR3 has 13 amino acids, counting the end cysteine and phenylalanine. Kept here is only the CDR3 DNA, which spans 39 bases and is read in frame from base 1. CDR1 and CDR2, per the germline V gene (reference sequence), are DFQATT and SNEGSKA.